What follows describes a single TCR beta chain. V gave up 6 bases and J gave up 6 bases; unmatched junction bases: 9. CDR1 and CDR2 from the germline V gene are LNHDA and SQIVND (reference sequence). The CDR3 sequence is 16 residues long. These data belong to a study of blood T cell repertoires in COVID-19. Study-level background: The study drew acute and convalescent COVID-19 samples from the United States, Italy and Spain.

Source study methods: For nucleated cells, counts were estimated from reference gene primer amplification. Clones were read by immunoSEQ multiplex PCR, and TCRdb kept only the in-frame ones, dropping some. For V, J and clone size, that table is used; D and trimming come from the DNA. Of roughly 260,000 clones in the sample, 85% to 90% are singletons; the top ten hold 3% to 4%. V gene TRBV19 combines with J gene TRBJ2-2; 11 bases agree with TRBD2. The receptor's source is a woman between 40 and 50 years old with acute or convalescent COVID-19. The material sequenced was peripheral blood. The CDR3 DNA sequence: TGTGCCAGTAGGATCCTTAGCGGGGGGGCCGCCGGGGAGCTGTTTTTT. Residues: CASRILSGGAAGELFF.